This T cell receptor beta chain was sequenced during a study of CXCR3-negative and CXCR3-positive naive CD8 T cells. TRB cDNA libraries were made by UMI-labeled 5' RACE. TCRdb reprocessed the 5' RACE reads and keeps a single row for each CDR3 protein, giving no DNA. The sample's table shows some 48,000 distinct CDR3 sequences. CDR3 length: 14 residues. Sequenced input: naive CXCR3- CD8+ T cells from blood. Subset denoted: CD45RO-CCR7+CD27+CD95- naive CD8+ T cells lacking CXCR3 (TNR3-). The J gene is TRBJ2-1, the V gene TRBV12-3 or TRBV12-4. The receptor comes from a human donor in good health. Some clones in this sample may be carry-over from other donors' samples. This CDR3 reads CASSFENSYNEQFF.